The 16 T cell receptor beta chains reported below all come from one sample, sequenced in a study of T cell responses to AZD1222 COVID-19 vaccine. The protocol was immunoSEQ multiplex PCR, while the TCRdb copy is restricted to in-frame clones and leaves out a portion. Altogether some 140,000 clones are present, about 92% being singletons, with the ten largest covering about 3.2%. This specimen was peripheral blood, taken on day 0 of AZD1222 vaccination. These TCRs come from an adult in good health.

As to this clone: The junction differs from germline at one of its ends, possibly a read error. V gene TRBV28 combines with J gene TRBJ2-7, with D maybe TRBD1 (5 bases). The length of the CDR3 is 14 residues. Per the germline V gene, CDR1 is MDHEN and CDR2 is SYDVKM. The CDR3 spells CASSFQGYTSGLSF. The CDR3 DNA is TGTGCCAGCAGTTTTCAGGGTTACACTTCCGGCCTGTCCTTC.

Points on this clone: Other DNA sequences from this sample encode an identical CDR3 as well. The chain is built from TRBV3-1 (or the pseudogene TRBV3-2) and TRBJ2-7; D gene uncertain. V shed 4 bases and J shed 4 bases, with 11 bases lying between them. CDR1 and CDR2 (germline): LGHDT, YNNKEL (reference sequence). This CDR3 is built from 13 residues. CDR3 bases: TGTGCCAGCAGCCTCGGAACGGCGTACGAGCAGTACTTC. Protein: CASSLGTAYEQYF.

V gene TRBV5-1 combines with J gene TRBJ2-1, with 11 bases lining up with TRBD2. V lost 4 bases to trimming and J lost 6 bases; unmatched junction nucleotides: 9. CDR1 SGHRS and CDR2 YFSETQ come from the germline V gene. The CDR3 length is 16 residues. The CDR3 region has the DNA TGCGCCAGCAGCGCGTTGACTAGCGGGGCCATCAATGAGCAGTTCTTC. As protein: CASSALTSGAINEQFF.

The gene calls are TRBV6-5 and TRBJ2-7; D may be TRBD2 (5 bases). V lost 6 bases and J lost 4, with 13 bases in between. The CDR3 is 13 amino acids. CDR1 and CDR2 (germline): MNHEY, SVGAGI. The CDR3 DNA sequence: TGTGCCAGCAGGCTAGCACAAACTTACGAGCAGTACTTC. The encoded protein is CASRLAQTYEQYF.

The J gene is TRBJ2-5, the V gene TRBV14; no reliable D call. The CDR3 has 16 residues. Germline CDR1 is SGHDN and CDR2 is FVKESK. The V gene lost 0 bases and the J gene lost 2 bases, with 13 bases spanning the gap. CDR3 DNA sequence: TGTGCCAGCAGCCAAGATCTGGGCAGGTTACAAGAGACCCAGTACTTC. Amino acid sequence: CASSQDLGRLQETQYF. The full variable domain, rest sourced from reference TRBV14 and TRBJ2-5, is EAGVTQFPSHSVIEKGQTVTLRCDPISGHDNLYWYRRVMGKEIKFLLHFVKESKQDESGMPNNRFLAERTGGTYSTLKVQPAELEDSGVYFCASSQDLGRLQETQYFGPGTRLLVL.

This clone occurred once. The chain recombines TRBV18 with TRBJ1-5; TRBD1 is a possible D gene (6 bases). The germline CDR1 and CDR2 sequences are KGHSH and LQKENI. The V end lost 8 bases, the J end lost 4 bases, and 12 bases lay between the germline ends. CDR3 size: 13 residues. CDR3 sequence reads: CASGGGGNQPQHF. The CDR3 coding sequence is TGTGCCAGCGGCGGAGGGGGAAATCAGCCCCAGCATTTT.

The V call is TRBV9, the J call TRBJ2-7; D tentatively fits TRBD1 or TRBD2 (5 bases each). V lost 2 bases and J 5 bases, leaving 11 bases between the germline ends. CDR3 length: 13 residues. Looked up from germline, CDR1 is SGDLS and CDR2 is YYNGEE. CDR3 in amino acids: CASSVEGPHEQYF. CDR3 DNA sequence: TGTGCCAGCAGCGTTGAGGGGCCCCACGAGCAGTACTTC.

The chain uses TRBV19 and TRBJ1-1, with no clear D. Between the trimmed V and J ends, which lost 3 bases and 0 bases, there was a span of 8 bases. The germline gives CDR1 LNHDA, CDR2 SQIVND (reference sequence). The CDR3 spans 14 residues. CDR3 residues: CASSMVSMNTEAFF. The CDR3 coding sequence is TGTGCCAGTAGTATGGTTAGCATGAACACTGAAGCTTTCTTT.

Many counts were recorded for this clone. The chain couples TRBV29-1 to TRBJ2-3; D remains ambiguous. V lost 8 bases and J 5 bases, leaving 14 bases between the germline ends. Germline CDR1 is SQVTM and CDR2 is ANQGSEA. The CDR3 sequence is 12 residues long. The CDR3 DNA reads as TGCAGCTTGGAGACTTTTGGAGATACGCAGTATTTT. Its translation is CSLETFGDTQYF.

The J gene is TRBJ2-1, the V gene TRBV4-1; D is unclear. Germline V gene data show CDR1 as MGHRA and CDR2 as YSYEKL. V dropped 4 bases and J dropped 1 base, with 14 bases sitting between them. CDR3 length: 16 amino acids. CDR3 sequence reads: CASSRGFRGSYNEQFF. The CDR3 DNA reads as TGCGCCAGCAGCCGGGGATTTAGAGGTTCCTACAATGAGCAGTTCTTC.

The V call is TRBV30, the J call TRBJ1-4; D gene unclear. V was shortened by 4 bases and J by 7 bases, with 13 bases between the two germline ends. The V gene's germline CDR1 is GTSNPN and CDR2 SVGIG (reference sequence). The CDR3 length is 13 residues. The CDR3 sequence: CAWTGSWGEKLFF. CDR3 nucleotide sequence: TGTGCCTGGACAGGTTCATGGGGTGAAAAACTGTTTTTT.

The chain uses TRBV18 and TRBJ2-7, with TRBD2 identical over 7 bases. V shed 5 bases and J 4 bases; nucleotides not matched to a gene: 8. This CDR3 is 14 amino acids long. CDR1 is KGHSH and CDR2 is LQKENI in the germline V gene. The CDR3 sequence: CASSSDGGGYEQYF. Here the CDR3 DNA reads TGTGCCAGCTCATCGGACGGCGGGGGTTACGAGCAGTACTTC.

This sequence joins TRBV7-3 and TRBJ1-2; 9 bases are a match to TRBD1. There are 13 residues in the CDR3. V was pared by 3 bases and J by 10 bases, with 6 bases of the junction left unmatched. Germline V lookup: CDR1 SGHTA, CDR2 FQGTGA. DNA for the CDR3: TGTGCCAGCAGCTTGGGACAGGGTAGGCACTACACCTTC. This encodes CASSLGQGRHYTF.

This rearrangement joins TRBV7-9 to TRBJ1-1; TRBD1 aligns across 10 bases. J lost 3 bases, V lost 1 base, and 5 bases had no gene match. The germline gives CDR1 SEHNR, CDR2 FQNEAQ (reference sequence). The CDR3 consists of 16 residues. CDR3 nucleotide sequence: TGTGCCAGCAGCTTAGGGGACAGGGGCGGGGACACTGAAGCTTTCTTT. It codes for CASSLGDRGGDTEAFF.

The chain combines TRBV15 with TRBJ2-7; D unresolved. The CDR3 totals 15 residues. Germline V gene data show CDR1 as LNHNV and CDR2 as YYDKDF (reference sequence). The V and J ends lost 0 bases and 3 bases respectively, with 12 bases between them. The CDR3 DNA reads TGTGCCACCAGCAGAGATCAATACAGCTTCTACGAGCAGTACTTC. It is translated as CATSRDQYSFYEQYF.

Points on this clone: One junction end does not reproduce the germline sequence, and a read error may be involved. This chain joins TRBV12-5 and TRBJ2-1; the D call may be TRBD1 or TRBD2 (5 bases each). Germline CDR1 and CDR2: LGHNT and FRNRAP. This CDR3 has 17 residues. The CDR3 loop is CASGFRPGPSSYSEQFF. CDR3 DNA: TGTGCTAGTGGTTTCCGACCGGGGCCGAGCTCCTACAGTGAGCAGTTCTTC.